This paragraph reports one T cell receptor beta chain. This record belongs to a study of cytomegalovirus exposure and HLA in healthy donors. A multiplex PCR was run with 60 Vbeta primers and 13 Jbeta primers. This table comes from immunoSEQ multiplex PCR, and its TCRdb copy is limited to in-frame clones, with some not included. The table lists some 100,000 clones, almost 75% of them singletons. The CDR3 is made up of 15 amino acids. The germline gives CDR1 MDHEN, CDR2 SYDVKM. Deletions cut 4 bases from V and 12 bases from J, with 24 bases between. The chain carries TRBV28 and TRBJ1-2, with a possible D match to TRBD1 (6 bases). Sequencing used PBMCs. The TCR was taken from a man aged 40-50 years in good health and CMV-seronegative. CDR3 residues: CASSSRTEVAARNTF. CDR3 DNA: TGTGCCAGCAGTTCCCGGACAGAAGTTGCCGCCAGGAACACCTTC.